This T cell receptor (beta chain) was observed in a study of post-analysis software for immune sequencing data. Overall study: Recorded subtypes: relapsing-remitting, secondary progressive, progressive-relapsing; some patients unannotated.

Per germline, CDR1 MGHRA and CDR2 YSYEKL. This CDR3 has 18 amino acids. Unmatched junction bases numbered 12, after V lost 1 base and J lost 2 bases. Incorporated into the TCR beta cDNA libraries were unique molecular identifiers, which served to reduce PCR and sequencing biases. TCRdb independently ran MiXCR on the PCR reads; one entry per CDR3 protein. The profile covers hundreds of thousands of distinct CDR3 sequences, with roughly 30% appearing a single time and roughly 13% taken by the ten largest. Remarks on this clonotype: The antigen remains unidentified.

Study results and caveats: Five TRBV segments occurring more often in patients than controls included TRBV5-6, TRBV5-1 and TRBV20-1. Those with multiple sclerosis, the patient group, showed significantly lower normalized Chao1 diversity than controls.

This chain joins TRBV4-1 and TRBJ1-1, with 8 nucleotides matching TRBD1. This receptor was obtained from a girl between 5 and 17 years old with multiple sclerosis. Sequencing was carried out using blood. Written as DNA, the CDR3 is TGCGCCAGCAGCCAAGGAAACGGGGGACAGGTATTCAACACTGAAGCTTTCTTT. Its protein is CASSQGNGGQVFNTEAFF.